These 9 T cell receptor beta chains share one sample of origin, sequenced in a study of early T cells in non-severe SARS-CoV-2 infection. TCRdb reprocessed the 5' RACE reads via MiXCR and lists one record per CDR3 protein. The sample has 75,000 to 90,000 distinct CDR3 sequences; more than 9% are singletons. The sequencing used whole blood, collected at baseline. The origin of the receptors is an adult who was a healthcare worker with PCR-confirmed SARS-CoV-2 infection or an uninfected control (not recorded which).

This clonotype was seen at least ten times. The chain combines TRBV7-3 with TRBJ2-1; D not resolved. Trimming pared 0 bases from V and 4 bases from J, leaving 10 bases between. This CDR3 has 15 amino acids. The germline gives CDR1 SGHTA, CDR2 FQGTGA. CDR3 coding DNA: TGTGCCAGCAGCTTAACGGCTACAGATTACAATGAGCAGTTCTTC. Encoded protein: CASSLTATDYNEQFF. Variable domain in full (rest from reference TRBV7-3 and TRBJ2-1): GAGVSQTPSNKVTEKGKYVELRCDPISGHTALYWYRQSLGQGPEFLIYFQGTGAADDSGLPNDRFFAVRPEGSVSTLKIQRTERGDSAVYLCASSLTATDYNEQFFGPGTRLTVL.

This clonotype was counted at least ten times. The chain has TRBV3-1 and TRBJ2-7; 10 nucleotides align to TRBD2. This CDR3 spans 15 amino acids. Germline trimming cut 1 base from V and 3 bases from J; bases unmatched to any gene: 3. Germline V CDR1 and CDR2: LGHDT, YNNKEL (reference sequence). CDR3 nucleotides: TGTGCCAGCAGCCAAGGGACTAGCGGATACTACGAGCAGTACTTC. This gives the protein CASSQGTSGYYEQYF.

This clonotype was observed a handful of times. V gene TRBV6-6 combines with J gene TRBJ2-4; perhaps D is TRBD1 or TRBD2 (6 bases each). Trimming took 4 bases from V and 0 from J, leaving 10 bases between them. The CDR3 is 15 residues long. Germline lookup yields CDR1 MNHNY and CDR2 SVGAGI (reference sequence). The CDR3 nucleotides are TGTGCCAGCAGTTCACAGGGACTAGCCAAAAACATTCAGTACTTC. Its protein product is CASSSQGLAKNIQYF.

There are many counts of this clonotype. V and J are TRBV5-1 and TRBJ2-5; no reliable D call. CDR1 and CDR2 from the germline V gene are SGHRS and YFSETQ. CDR3 length: 15 residues. V was shortened by 4 bases and J by 6 bases, with 19 bases between the two germline ends. CDR3 residues: CASSPRRPIGKTQYF. CDR3 in DNA: TGCGCCAGCAGCCCACGACGTCCGATTGGGAAGACCCAGTACTTC.

There are many counts of this clonotype. Here the CDR3 DNA reads TGCAGCGTTGCGCGGGAGAGGGGCGGGGAGCTGTTTTTT. Translation: CSVARERGGELFF. The rearrangement uses TRBV29-1 and TRBJ2-2; 7 bases line up with TRBD2. This CDR3 has 13 amino acids. J lost 7 bases, V lost 4 bases, and 6 bases had no gene match. CDR1 SQVTM and CDR2 ANQGSEA come from the germline V gene.

The rearrangement links TRBV15 to TRBJ1-1; D might be TRBD1 (6 bases). The CDR3 extends over 15 amino acids. With 6 bases removed from V and 5 bases from J, the gap between germline ends came to 19 bases. CDR1 is LNHNV and CDR2 is YYDKDF in the germline V gene (reference sequence). CDR3 region: CATRIRMGAGTEAFF. The CDR3 DNA is TGTGCCACCAGGATTAGAATGGGGGCGGGGACTGAAGCTTTCTTT. Together with reference TRBV15 and TRBJ1-1, the CDR3 gives the full variable domain: DAMVIQNPRYQVTQFGKPVTLSCSQTLNHNVMYWYQQKSSQAPKLLFHYYDKDFNNEADTPDNFQSRRPNTSFCFLDIRSPGLGDTAMYLCATRIRMGAGTEAFFGQGTRLTVV.

This clonotype was seen at least ten times. The genes are TRBV7-2 and TRBJ2-7; TRBD2 might be the D (6 bases). V was cut by 5 bases and J by 3 bases, with 29 bases left in between. Germline assignment: CDR1 SGHTA and CDR2 FQGNSA. The length of the CDR3 is 19 residues. The CDR3 loop reads CASSRGSGTTSTGIYEQYF. Here the CDR3 DNA reads TGTGCCAGCAGCCGGGGGTCAGGGACGACTTCTACCGGCATCTACGAGCAGTACTTC.

This clonotype was found many times. J is TRBJ2-7 and V is TRBV2, with 12 bases that match TRBD2. The CDR3 consists of 14 residues. Germline CDR1 is SNHLY and CDR2 is FYNNEI. The ends lost 6 bases at V and 5 bases at J; junction bases unmatched: 5. CDR3: CASSGGLAGNEQYF. The CDR3 DNA is TGTGCCAGCAGCGGAGGACTAGCGGGAAACGAGCAGTACTTC.

This clonotype has only a few counts. The chain uses TRBV10-3 and TRBJ2-1; no reliable D call. Germline V gene lookup returns CDR1 ENHRY and CDR2 SYGVKD. The CDR3 has 15 residues. The ends were cut back, 6 bases at V and 8 bases at J, with 20 bases in the middle. This chain's CDR3 is CAISRPGSLSDEQFF. In nucleotides, the CDR3 is TGTGCCATCAGCCGACCCGGCTCTTTAAGCGATGAGCAGTTCTTC.